In this sample, the clone carrying this T cell receptor (beta chain) turned up once. Its antigen is currently unknown. Sequencing was performed with immunoSEQ multiplex PCR; in TCRdb, only in-frame clones are kept and a portion is missing. The sample holds roughly 170,000 clones, roughly 94% seen once. Looked up from germline, CDR1 is SEHNR and CDR2 is FQNEAQ (reference sequence). This CDR3 has 13 residues. V gave up 11 bases and J gave up 8 bases; unmatched junction bases: 11. The sample comes from a study of T cell responses to AZD1222 COVID-19 vaccine. Study-wide results and caveats: In all cases, repertoires were sampled only after the peak T cell response. Most donors were white British and more were female, and clonal diversity was possibly underestimated. Spike was spanned by vaccine-associated CD4 TCRs, with dominance at 160-218 and 743-854.

Pooled samples include second doses given at about 4 or 12 weeks. The sequenced sample was peripheral blood, obtained 28 days after the second AZD1222 dose. The rearrangement joins TRBV7-9 to TRBJ2-1; 8 nucleotides agree with TRBD1. This TCR was recovered from an adult who received the AZD1222 COVID-19 vaccine. CDR3: CACAWQGADEQFF. For the CDR3, the DNA is TGTGCCTGCGCATGGCAGGGGGCCGATGAGCAGTTCTTC.